This passage covers 14 T cell receptor beta chains from one sample sequenced in a study of blood T cell repertoires in COVID-19. Profiling relied on immunoSEQ multiplex PCR, and the TCRdb table lists in-frame clones only, not all of them. Of about 100,000 clones listed, roughly 90% are singletons. The sequenced material came from peripheral blood. Receptor source: a man older than 75 with acute or convalescent COVID-19.

The chain combines TRBV7-9 with TRBJ2-3, with 14 bases fitting TRBD2. V trimming: 5 bases; J trimming: 2 bases; junction bases outside the gene matches: 9. The CDR3 length is 18 residues. Per the germline V gene, CDR1 is SEHNR and CDR2 is FQNEAQ (reference sequence). CDR3 sequence reads: CASSRGTSGSTTTDTQYF. In DNA form, the CDR3 reads TGTGCCAGCAGCCGCGGGACTAGCGGGAGTACTACCACAGATACGCAGTATTTT.

This chain joins TRBV7-9 and TRBJ1-1; D gene unclear. Germline V CDR1 and CDR2: SEHNR, FQNEAQ (reference sequence). This CDR3 is built from 13 residues. V lost 4 bases to trimming and J lost 4 bases, with 10 bases between them. The CDR3 nucleotides read TGTGCCAGCAGCTCGACTGTGGGCACTGAAGCTTTCTTT. Protein sequence: CASSSTVGTEAFF.

The V gene is TRBV9, the J gene TRBJ1-2, with D possibly matching TRBD1 (5 bases). Trimming removed 0 bases at V and 6 bases at J, with 24 bases between. The CDR3 consists of 18 residues. The V gene's germline CDR1 is SGDLS and CDR2 YYNGEE. The CDR3 DNA is TGTGCCAGCAGCGTAGACCCCACGGGGGGGGTCAGGAGAGATGGCTACACCTTC. Protein product: CASSVDPTGGVRRDGYTF.

V gene TRBV5-4 combines with J gene TRBJ1-4, with TRBD1 identical over 9 bases. The CDR3 contains 15 residues. Germline lookup yields CDR1 SGHNT and CDR2 YYREEE (reference sequence). Trimming took 3 bases from V and 7 from J; bases not matched to a gene: 7. CDR3 sequence reads: CASSSTGQGIEKLFF. The CDR3 nucleotides are TGTGCCAGCAGCTCGACCGGACAGGGGATTGAAAAACTGTTTTTT.

V and J are TRBV12-3 or TRBV12-4 and TRBJ2-1, with D unresolved. The V end was cut by 6 bases, the J end by 8 bases, with 8 bases between. The CDR3 extends over 11 amino acids. The CDR3 region is CASRRRDEQFF. The DNA for the CDR3 is TGTGCCAGCAGGAGGAGAGATGAGCAGTTCTTC.

V is TRBV27 and J is TRBJ2-3; TRBD1 might be the D (5 bases). The V gene lost 2 bases and the J gene lost 6 bases, with 18 bases spanning the gap. The CDR3 spans 16 residues. The V gene's germline CDR1 is MNHEY and CDR2 SMNVEV (reference sequence). The CDR3: CASSLTSTAASDTQYF. The CDR3 nucleotides read TGTGCCAGCAGTTTAACCTCGACAGCTGCCTCCGATACGCAGTATTTT.

The chain employs TRBV29-1 and TRBJ2-5, with 11 bases that match TRBD2. In germline, CDR1 is SQVTM, CDR2 ANQGSEA. The CDR3 contains 13 residues. V shed 5 bases, J shed 4 bases, and the junction held 3 bases outside the gene matches. The DNA of the CDR3 is TGCAGCGTTCTCGGACTAGCGGGAGAGACCCAGTACTTC. This gives the protein CSVLGLAGETQYF.

The rearrangement uses TRBV6-5 and TRBJ1-5; TRBD1 matches at 9 bases. This CDR3 region has 14 residues. CDR1 and CDR2 from the germline V gene are MNHEY and SVGAGI. With 7 bases clipped from V and 5 bases from J, the junction kept 6 bases outside the gene matches. The CDR3 nucleotides read TGTGCCAGCAACTACAGGGGGCGGCATCAGCCCCAGCATTTT. Translation gives CASNYRGRHQPQHF.

This clone was detected once. The chain is built from TRBV14 and TRBJ2-7; 9 bases are shared with TRBD2. The CDR3 sequence is 17 residues long. Germline V gives CDR1 SGHDN, CDR2 FVKESK. V trimming: 0 bases; J trimming: 1 base; junction bases outside the gene matches: 7. As DNA, the CDR3 is TGTGCCAGCAGCCAAGATTGGAGACTAGCGGATTCCTACGAGCAGTACTTC. This sequence encodes CASSQDWRLADSYEQYF.

This chain links TRBV11-2 with TRBJ2-1; 9 nucleotides agree with TRBD1. The CDR3 loop spans 16 amino acids. V dropped 3 bases and J dropped 3; count of bases not matched to a gene: 6. The germline gives CDR1 SGHAT, CDR2 FQNNGV. The CDR3 sequence is CASSLWTGQGYNEQFF. For the CDR3, the DNA is TGTGCCAGCAGCTTGTGGACGGGACAGGGCTACAATGAGCAGTTCTTC.

The CDR3 DNA is TGTGCCAGCAGCCAATTGTCTAGCGGGAAGGAGGCCAACACAGATACGCAGTATTTT. It translates to CASSQLSSGKEANTDTQYF. The chain joins TRBV3-1 (or the pseudogene TRBV3-2) to TRBJ2-3; 9 bases are shared with TRBD2. The CDR3 runs 19 residues. Per germline, CDR1 LGHDT and CDR2 YNNKEL (reference sequence). J was trimmed by 2 bases and V by 2 bases; bases with no gene match: 14.

This chain connects TRBV5-1 to TRBJ2-7, with 9 bases fitting TRBD2. This CDR3 spans 15 amino acids. Germline CDR1 and CDR2: SGHRS and YFSETQ. With 0 bases clipped from V and 0 bases from J, the junction kept 1 base outside the gene matches. The DNA for the CDR3 is TGCGCCAGCAGCTTGGAGGGACTAGCCTCCTACGAGCAGTACTTC. It codes for CASSLEGLASYEQYF.

The CDR3 region is CASRASTVAGELFF. CDR3 bases: TGTGCCAGCAGAGCTAGCACAGTCGCCGGGGAGCTGTTTTTT. V and J are TRBV11-2 and TRBJ2-2, with D tentatively TRBD2 (5 bases). Germline values: CDR1 SGHAT, CDR2 FQNNGV. This CDR3 region has 14 residues. Trimming stripped 6 bases from V and 6 bases from J, with 14 bases between. The full variable domain, rest sourced from reference TRBV11-2 and TRBJ2-2, is EAGVAQSPRYKIIEKRQSVAFWCNPISGHATLYWYQQILGQGPKLLIQFQNNGVVDDSQLPKDRFSAERLKGVDSTLKIQPAKLEDSAVYLCASRASTVAGELFFGEGSRLTVL.

This clone was detected once. The rearrangement links TRBV6-2 or TRBV6-3 to TRBJ2-7; 13 positions match TRBD2. There are 16 residues in the CDR3. Germline V gene sequence: CDR1 MNHEY, CDR2 SVGEGT. Trimming removed 2 bases from V and 5 bases from J; junction bases left unmatched: 6. The CDR3 coding sequence is TGTGCCAGCAGTTACCCGGGACTAGCGGGAAGGAACGAGCAGTACTTC. It codes for CASSYPGLAGRNEQYF.